This TCR beta chain was obtained from a study of T-cell memory formation after mild COVID-19. TCRdb re-called the 5' RACE reads with MiXCR, one entry per CDR3 protein. The sample yields over 300,000 distinct CDR3 sequences, 20% to 25% seen once. The ends lost 1 base at V and 4 bases at J; junction bases unmatched: 14. Germline V gene lookup returns CDR1 MGHRA and CDR2 YSYEKL. CDR3 length: 18 amino acids. In its sample, this clonotype was seen a few times. The chain employs TRBV4-1 and TRBJ2-5; 8 bases are shared with TRBD1. Input material: PBMCs or a T cell subset sorted from them (not recorded which). The receptor comes from a young man who had mild COVID-19 (a few samples of this study predate the infection). Cell type and time point are not known. CDR3: CASSQGRAGGKGRETQYF. CDR3 DNA: TGCGCCAGCAGCCAAGGAAGGGCAGGGGGCAAAGGTCGAGAGACCCAGTACTTC.